This T cell receptor beta chain was captured by sequencing in a study of T cell repertoires in ileal Crohn's disease. Looking at the study overall: About half received postoperative treatment, some ten with thiopurines and 15 to 20 anti-TNF.

Sample time point: proximal margin of the surgical specimen (macroscopically non-inflamed). The assay was immunoSEQ multiplex PCR, and TCRdb's table has in-frame clones only and misses some. The profile covers several thousand clones, with 70% to 85% appearing a single time and roughly 10% taken by the ten largest. Germline loops: CDR1 SGHTA, CDR2 FQGNSA. V dropped 5 bases and J dropped 5 bases, with 10 bases sitting between them. This CDR3 comprises 13 residues. Specimen: ileal tissue. The genes are TRBV7-2 and TRBJ1-5; D perhaps matches TRBD1 (5 bases). The sequence was obtained from an adult with Crohn's disease. CDR3 sequence (DNA): TGTGCCAGCAGCGGCCGGGGGGATCAGCCCCAGCATTTT. It codes for CASSGRGDQPQHF.